The clone carrying this T cell receptor (beta chain) was detected many times. Its antigen is undetermined. The CDR3 runs 16 residues. The germline V and J ends were trimmed by 3 bases and 1 base, with 16 bases remaining between them. Looked up from germline, CDR1 is SQVTM and CDR2 is ANQGSEA. TCRdb called the 5' RACE reads again in MiXCR, with one record for every CDR3 protein. Of around 670,000 distinct CDR3 sequences in the sample, approximately 6% were seen once. The entry originates in a study of identical twins. General study points: Its conclusions, products of cross-sectional statistical analysis, did not come from following the same donors. Memory repertoires lacked the insertion deficit that abundant cord blood beta clonotypes showed. It was possible that invariant MAIT and iNKT cells partly confounded the zero-insertion analyses.

J is TRBJ2-1 and V is TRBV29-1, with D possibly TRBD1 on 5 matching bases. Sequencing used naive T cells sorted from blood. This TCR was sampled from a man younger than 35 in good health. The CDR3 DNA sequence: TGCAGCGTTGAGGGTATAGACAGAGAGTCCTACAATGAGCAGTTCTTC. Its translation: CSVEGIDRESYNEQFF.